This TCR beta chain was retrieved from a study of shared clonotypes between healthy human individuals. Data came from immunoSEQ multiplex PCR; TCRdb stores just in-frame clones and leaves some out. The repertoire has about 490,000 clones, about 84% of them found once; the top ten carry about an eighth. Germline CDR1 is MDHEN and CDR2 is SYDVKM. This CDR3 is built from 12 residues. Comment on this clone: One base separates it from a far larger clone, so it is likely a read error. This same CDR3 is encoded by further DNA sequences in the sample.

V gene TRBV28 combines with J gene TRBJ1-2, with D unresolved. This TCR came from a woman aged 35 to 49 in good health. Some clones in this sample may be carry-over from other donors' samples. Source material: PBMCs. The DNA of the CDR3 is TGTGCCAGCGGAACAGCTTACTACGGCTACACCTTC. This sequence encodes CASGTAYYGYTF.